The entry below describes one T cell receptor (beta chain). Its antigen is not known. Looked up from germline, CDR1 is MNHEY and CDR2 is SVGAGI. The CDR3 has 14 amino acids. Trimming left V 6 bases short and J 9 bases short, with 20 bases between. In the PCR, 60 Vbeta and 13 Jbeta primers were used. Only in-frame clones appear in the TCRdb table, and some are missing; sequencing was by immunoSEQ multiplex PCR. The table lists 52,000 or so clones, 75% to 80% of them singletons, with approximately 1.3% in the top ten. This sample is drawn from a study of cytomegalovirus exposure and HLA in healthy donors. Study-level findings and limits: Among the CMV-associated chains, a few were confirmed in vitro as specific for CMV antigens.

Sample: PBMCs. The chain carries TRBV6-5 and TRBJ2-5, with D perhaps TRBD1 (5 bases). The receptor was derived from a female donor in good health and CMV-seronegative. The CDR3: CASSPGWQGRPQYF. In DNA form, the CDR3 reads TGTGCCAGCAGCCCCGGGTGGCAGGGTAGACCCCAGTACTTC.